Included here is one T cell receptor beta chain sequence, with context. What it binds is not known. The CDR3 runs 16 residues. Per germline, CDR1 MNHEY and CDR2 SVGAGI. Trimming took 6 bases from V and 0 from J; bases not matched to a gene: 10. Resections removed during corrective heart surgery provided the thymus tissue used. Donation came from healthy Finnish infants having corrective surgery for congenital heart defects. Using immunoSEQ multiplex PCR, the repertoire was profiled, and TCRdb retains in-frame clones only, with some absent. This table has tens of thousands of clones, 95% appearing once. The sample belongs to a study of human thymus T cells. Study outcomes and limitations: It looked as if thymic and blood repertoires used V and J genes in a biased way. Related research examined unrelated individuals and reported that their thymic repertoires overlapped highly.

This receptor was identified in a girl less than two years old with a congenital heart defect but otherwise immunologically healthy. V and J are TRBV6-5 and TRBJ1-1; 7 bases agree with TRBD1. Sequenced sample: thymus tissue. CDR3 residues: CASSYNTGVLNTEAFF. The CDR3 DNA sequence: TGTGCCAGCAGCTACAATACAGGGGTTCTGAACACTGAAGCTTTCTTT.